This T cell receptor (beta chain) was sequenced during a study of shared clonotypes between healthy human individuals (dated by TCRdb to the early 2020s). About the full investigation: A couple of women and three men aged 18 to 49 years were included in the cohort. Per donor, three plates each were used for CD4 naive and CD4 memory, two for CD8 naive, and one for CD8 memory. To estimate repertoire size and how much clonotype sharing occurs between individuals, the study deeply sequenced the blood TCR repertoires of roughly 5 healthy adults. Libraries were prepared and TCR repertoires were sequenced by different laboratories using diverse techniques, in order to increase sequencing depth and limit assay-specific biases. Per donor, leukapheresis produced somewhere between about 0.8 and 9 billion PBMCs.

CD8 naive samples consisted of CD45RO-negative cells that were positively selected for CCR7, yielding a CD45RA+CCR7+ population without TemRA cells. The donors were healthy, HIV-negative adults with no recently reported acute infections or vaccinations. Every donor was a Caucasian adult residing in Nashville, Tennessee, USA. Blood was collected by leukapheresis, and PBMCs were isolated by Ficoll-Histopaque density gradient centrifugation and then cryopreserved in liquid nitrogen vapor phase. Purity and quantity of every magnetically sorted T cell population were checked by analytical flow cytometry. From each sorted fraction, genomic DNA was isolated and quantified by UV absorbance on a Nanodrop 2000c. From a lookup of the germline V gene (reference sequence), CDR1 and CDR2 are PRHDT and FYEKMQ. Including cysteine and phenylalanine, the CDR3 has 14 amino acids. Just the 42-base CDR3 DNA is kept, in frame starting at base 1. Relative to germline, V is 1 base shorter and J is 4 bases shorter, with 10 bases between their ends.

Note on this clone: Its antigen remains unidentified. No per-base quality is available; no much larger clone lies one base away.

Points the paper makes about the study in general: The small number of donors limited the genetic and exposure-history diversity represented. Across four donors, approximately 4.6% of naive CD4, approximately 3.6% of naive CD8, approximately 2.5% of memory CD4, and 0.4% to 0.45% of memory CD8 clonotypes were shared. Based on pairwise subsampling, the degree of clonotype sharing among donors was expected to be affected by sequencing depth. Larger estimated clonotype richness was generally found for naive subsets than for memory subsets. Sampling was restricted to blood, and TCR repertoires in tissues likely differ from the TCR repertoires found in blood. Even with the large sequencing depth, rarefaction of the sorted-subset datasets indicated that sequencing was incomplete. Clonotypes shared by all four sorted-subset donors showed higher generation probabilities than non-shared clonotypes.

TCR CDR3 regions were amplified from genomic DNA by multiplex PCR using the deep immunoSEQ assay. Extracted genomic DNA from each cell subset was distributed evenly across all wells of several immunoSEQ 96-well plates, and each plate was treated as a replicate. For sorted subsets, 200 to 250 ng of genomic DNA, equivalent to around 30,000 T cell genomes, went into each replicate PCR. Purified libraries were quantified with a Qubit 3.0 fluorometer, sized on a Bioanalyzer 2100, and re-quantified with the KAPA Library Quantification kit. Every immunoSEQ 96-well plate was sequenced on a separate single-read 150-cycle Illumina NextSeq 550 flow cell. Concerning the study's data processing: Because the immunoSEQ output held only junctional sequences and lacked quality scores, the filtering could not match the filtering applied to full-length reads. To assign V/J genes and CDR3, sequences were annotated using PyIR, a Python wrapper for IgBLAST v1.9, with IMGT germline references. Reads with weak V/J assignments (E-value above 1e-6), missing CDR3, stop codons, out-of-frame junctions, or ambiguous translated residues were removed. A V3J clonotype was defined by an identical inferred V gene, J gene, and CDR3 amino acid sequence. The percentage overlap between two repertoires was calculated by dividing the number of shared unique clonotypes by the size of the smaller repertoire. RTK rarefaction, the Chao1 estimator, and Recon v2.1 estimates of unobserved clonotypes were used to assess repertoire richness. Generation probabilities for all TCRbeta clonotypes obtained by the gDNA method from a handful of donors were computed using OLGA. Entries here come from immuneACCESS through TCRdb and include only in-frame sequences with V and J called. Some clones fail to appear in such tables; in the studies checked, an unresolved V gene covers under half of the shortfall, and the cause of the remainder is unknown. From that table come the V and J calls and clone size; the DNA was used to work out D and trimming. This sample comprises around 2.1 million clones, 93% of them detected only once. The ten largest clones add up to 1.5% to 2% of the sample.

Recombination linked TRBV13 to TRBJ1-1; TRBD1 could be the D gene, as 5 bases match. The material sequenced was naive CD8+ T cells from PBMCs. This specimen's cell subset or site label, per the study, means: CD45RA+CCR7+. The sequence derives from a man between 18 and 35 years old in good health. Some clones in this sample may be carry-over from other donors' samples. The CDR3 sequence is CASSLEEGPTEAFF. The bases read TGTGCCAGCAGCTTAGAGGAGGGGCCCACTGAAGCTTTCTTT.